This T cell receptor beta chain was identified in a study of Ad26.COV2.S vaccination and SARS-CoV-2 variants. On the study more broadly: Dosing was one shot or two shots 56 days apart.

Produced via immunoSEQ multiplex PCR; TCRdb's table is partial and in-frame only. The sample contains roughly 700,000 clones, approximately 88% of which appear only once. Noted treatment: about 20 received Ad26.COV2.S at low or high dose, single or two shots; 5 received placebo; per-sample allocation not given. Specimen acquisition occurred on day 63 following the initial vaccine or placebo injection. The CDR3 contains 12 residues. Trimming left V 11 bases short and J 3 bases short, with 14 bases between. Germline CDR1 and CDR2: WSHSY and SAAADI. This clonotype was obtained from a person aged 18-60 years who received the Ad26.COV2.S COVID-19 vaccine or a placebo. This sequence joins TRBV10-2 and TRBJ2-7; D ambiguous. This sample comprised peripheral blood, obtained in a trial of Ad26.COV2.S vaccine versus placebo. CDR3 amino acids: CAASPDVYEQYF. The CDR3 DNA sequence: TGCGCCGCCTCCCCAGATGTCTACGAGCAGTACTTC.